One sample yielded the 17 T cell receptor beta chains listed below, sequenced in a study of T cell responses to AZD1222 COVID-19 vaccine. Assay used: immunoSEQ multiplex PCR; TCRdb lists only in-frame clones, some missing. Of more than 95,000 clones in the sample, about 89% are singletons; the top ten hold roughly 3.3%. The sample here was peripheral blood, taken 28 days after the second dose of the MenACWY control vaccine. Receptors were obtained from an adult who received the MenACWY meningococcal vaccine as a control.

The genes are TRBV6-5 and TRBJ1-4; 10 nucleotides agree with TRBD1. This CDR3 region has 14 residues. The V segment lost 5 bases and the J segment 8 bases; nucleotides outside the gene matches: 5. Germline-derived CDR1 and CDR2 are MNHEY and SVGAGI. The CDR3 here is CASSTGQGNEKLFF. The CDR3 nucleotides read TGTGCCAGCAGTACGGGACAGGGGAACGAAAAACTGTTTTTT.

The chain links TRBV7-3 to TRBJ1-1, with D perhaps matching TRBD1 (6 bases). Germline values: CDR1 SGHTA, CDR2 FQGTGA. Trimming left V 5 bases short and J 5 bases short, with 18 bases between. The CDR3 covers 15 residues. Written as DNA, the CDR3 is TGTGCCAGCAGCGCAGAACAGGGCGGGGTAACTGAAGCTTTCTTT. Protein product: CASSAEQGGVTEAFF.

The chain combines TRBV9 with TRBJ2-1; 10 nucleotides line up with TRBD2. Germline V gene data show CDR1 as SGDLS and CDR2 as YYNGEE. Unmatched junction bases numbered 13, after V lost 3 bases and J lost 7 bases. CDR3 length: 17 amino acids. The CDR3: CASSAEKTSGGANEQFF. The CDR3, as DNA: TGTGCCAGCAGCGCAGAGAAGACCAGCGGGGGGGCGAATGAGCAGTTCTTC.

The chain carries TRBV14 and TRBJ2-3, with 8 bases fitting TRBD2. The germline gives CDR1 SGHDN, CDR2 FVKESK. There are 17 residues in the CDR3. After removal of 4 bases from V and 3 bases from J, the junction contained 12 bases not matched to a gene. As DNA, the CDR3 is TGTGCCAGCAGCCCCCCCCATGGGACTAGACTAACAGATACGCAGTATTTT. Its protein product is CASSPPHGTRLTDTQYF.

J is TRBJ2-2 and V is TRBV24-1; possibly TRBD1 for D (6 bases). Germline values: CDR1 KGHDR, CDR2 SFDVKD. Trimming pared 6 bases from V and 5 bases from J, leaving 15 bases between. The CDR3 is 15 residues long. The DNA of the CDR3 is TGTGCCACCAGTCGGACAGCTCCGAGGACCGGGGAGCTGTTTTTT. This translates into CATSRTAPRTGELFF.

V and J are TRBV19 and TRBJ2-5; no clear D. Germline V gene data show CDR1 as LNHDA and CDR2 as SQIVND (reference sequence). Trimming took off 1 base at V and 4 bases at J, with 13 bases between the two ends. CDR3 length: 15 amino acids. The CDR3 DNA follows: TGTGCCAGTAGTATAGGCCCCAGGAGAGCAGAGACCCAGTACTTC. It is translated as CASSIGPRRAETQYF.

The chain uses TRBV6-2 or TRBV6-3 and TRBJ1-1; tentatively, D is TRBD1 (5 bases). This CDR3 is built from 16 residues. Trimming pared 4 bases from V and 4 bases from J, leaving 19 bases between. CDR1 is MNHEY and CDR2 is SVGEGT in the germline V gene. The CDR3 nucleotides are TGTGCCAGCAGTTTCCGGACACCAGGGTCGTCCACTGAAGCTTTCTTT. It specifies CASSFRTPGSSTEAFF.

The chain employs TRBV14 and TRBJ1-2; D is unresolved. The CDR3 sequence is 15 residues long. Germline loops: CDR1 SGHDN, CDR2 FVKESK. V shed 1 base and J shed 8 bases, with 17 bases lying between them. In DNA form, the CDR3 reads TGTGCCAGCAGCCAAGGGTCGGGCTATTTGGGAGGCTACACCTTC. Its protein is CASSQGSGYLGGYTF.

The chain joins TRBV4-3 to TRBJ1-2; no firm D call. CDR3 length: 16 residues. Per germline, CDR1 LGHNA and CDR2 YSLEER. The V and J ends lost 0 bases and 7 bases respectively, with 18 bases between them. The CDR3 DNA reads as TGCGCCAGCAGCCAAGATCCAACCCTTGTCACCGGTGGCTACACCTTC. It yields the protein CASSQDPTLVTGGYTF.

The rearrangement uses TRBV6-4 and TRBJ2-7; TRBD1 agrees at 7 bases. Germline trimming cut 6 bases from V and 11 bases from J; bases unmatched to any gene: 7. CDR3 length equals 11 residues. Germline assignment: CDR1 MRHNA and CDR2 SNTAGT. In DNA form, the CDR3 reads TGTGCCAGCAGCCGTTACAGGGGTGAGTACTTC. The encoded protein is CASSRYRGEYF.

V and J are TRBV5-1 and TRBJ1-3; 8 bases match TRBD1. Germline V gene sequence: CDR1 SGHRS, CDR2 YFSETQ. The CDR3 is 14 residues long. V lost 3 bases to trimming and J lost 4 bases; unmatched junction nucleotides: 3. The CDR3 loop reads CASSWTGTGNTIYF. In DNA form, the CDR3 reads TGCGCCAGCAGCTGGACAGGGACGGGAAACACCATATATTTT.

This chain uses TRBV6-5 with TRBJ1-3; D is undetermined. The CDR3 totals 16 residues. The V gene's germline CDR1 is MNHEY and CDR2 SVGAGI. With 2 bases removed from V and 0 bases from J, the gap between germline ends came to 11 bases. In DNA, the CDR3 is TGTGCCAGCAGTTACGGGTTCGGCAGCTCTGGAAACACCATATATTTT. Amino acid sequence: CASSYGFGSSGNTIYF.

This sequence joins TRBV5-4 and TRBJ2-5; D is possibly TRBD2 (8 bases). Germline CDR1 is SGHNT and CDR2 is YYREEE (reference sequence). There are 15 residues in the CDR3. Trimming took 4 bases from V and 2 from J, leaving 15 bases between them. CDR3 nucleotides: TGTGCCAGCAGCGCCGGGGGGGACAGTCAAGAGACCCAGTACTTC. This encodes CASSAGGDSQETQYF.

V gene TRBV4-1 combines with J gene TRBJ1-4, with a weak D call TRBD1 (5 bases). CDR1 is MGHRA, CDR2 YSYEKL, per germline. V lost 4 bases, J lost 5 bases, and 17 bases lay in between. This CDR3 region has 16 residues. CDR3 DNA: TGCGCCAGCAGCCCAGTTAGGGCAGGGAAGAATGAAAAACTGTTTTTT. Amino acid sequence: CASSPVRAGKNEKLFF.

The chain combines TRBV15 with TRBJ2-7; TRBD1 aligns across 10 bases. CDR1 and CDR2 from the germline V gene are LNHNV and YYDKDF (reference sequence). The CDR3 runs to 14 residues. V lost 1 base, J lost 3 bases, and 0 bases stayed unmatched. Here the CDR3 reads CATSRGDRGYEQYF. The CDR3 nucleotides read TGTGCCACCAGCAGAGGGGACAGGGGCTACGAGCAGTACTTC.

The DNA for the CDR3 is TGTGCCACCAGCAGGGGGGGGACTAGCGGTTACGGGGATACGCAGTATTTT. Translated, it gives CATSRGGTSGYGDTQYF. This chain joins TRBV15 and TRBJ2-3, with 11 bases lining up with TRBD2. V was clipped by 3 bases and J by 6 bases; unmatched bases: 11. Germline V gives CDR1 LNHNV, CDR2 YYDKDF (reference sequence). There are 17 residues in the CDR3.

J is TRBJ2-7 and V is TRBV7-9; D not resolved. The CDR3 has 13 residues. Germline CDR1 and CDR2: SEHNR and FQNEAQ (reference sequence). V was cut by 1 base and J by 5 bases, with 9 bases left in between. CDR3 nucleotides: TGTGCCAGCAGCTTAGGCGGCGTGAACGAGCAGTACTTC. Translated: CASSLGGVNEQYF.